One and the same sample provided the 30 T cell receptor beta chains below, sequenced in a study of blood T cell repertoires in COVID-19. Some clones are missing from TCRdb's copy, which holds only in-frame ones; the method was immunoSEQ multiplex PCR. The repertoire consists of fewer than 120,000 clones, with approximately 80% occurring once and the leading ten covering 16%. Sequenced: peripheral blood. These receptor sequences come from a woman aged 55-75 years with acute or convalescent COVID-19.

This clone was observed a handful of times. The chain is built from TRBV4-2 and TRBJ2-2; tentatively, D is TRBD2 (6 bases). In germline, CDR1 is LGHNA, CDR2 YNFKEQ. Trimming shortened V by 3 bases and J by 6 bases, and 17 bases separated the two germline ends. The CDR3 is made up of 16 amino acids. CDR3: CASSHPSTSSSGELFF. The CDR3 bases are TGTGCCAGCAGCCACCCTTCGACTAGTAGCTCCGGGGAGCTGTTTTTT.

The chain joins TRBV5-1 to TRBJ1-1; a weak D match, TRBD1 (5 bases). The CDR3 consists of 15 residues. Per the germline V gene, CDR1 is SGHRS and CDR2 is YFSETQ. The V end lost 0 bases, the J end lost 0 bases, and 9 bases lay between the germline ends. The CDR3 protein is CASSLGGAMNTEAFF. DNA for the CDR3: TGCGCCAGCAGCTTGGGCGGGGCCATGAACACTGAAGCTTTCTTT.

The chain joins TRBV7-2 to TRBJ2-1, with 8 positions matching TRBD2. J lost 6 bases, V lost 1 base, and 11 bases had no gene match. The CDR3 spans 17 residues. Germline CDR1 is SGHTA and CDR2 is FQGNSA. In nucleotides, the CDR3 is TGTGCCAGCAGCTTAGGACCTACTAGCGGAGGGGCCAATGAGCAGTTCTTC. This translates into CASSLGPTSGGANEQFF. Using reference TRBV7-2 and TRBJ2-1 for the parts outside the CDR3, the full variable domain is GAGVSQSPSNKVTEKGKDVELRCDPISGHTALYWYRQSLGQGLEFLIYFQGNSAPDKSGLPSDRFSAERTGGSVSTLTIQRTQQEDSAVYLCASSLGPTSGGANEQFFGPGTRLTVL.

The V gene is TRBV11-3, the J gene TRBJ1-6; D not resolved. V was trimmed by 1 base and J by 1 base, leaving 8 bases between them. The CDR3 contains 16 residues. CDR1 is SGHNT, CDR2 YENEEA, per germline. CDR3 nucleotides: TGTGCCAGCAGCTTAGCTCGAGGATCCTATAATTCACCCCTCCACTTT. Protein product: CASSLARGSYNSPLHF.

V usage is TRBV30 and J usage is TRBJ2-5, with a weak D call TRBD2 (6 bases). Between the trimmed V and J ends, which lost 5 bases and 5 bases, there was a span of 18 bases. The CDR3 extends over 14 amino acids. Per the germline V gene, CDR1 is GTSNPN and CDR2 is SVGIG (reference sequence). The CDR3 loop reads CAWSQGLGGETQYF. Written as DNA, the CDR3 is TGTGCCTGGTCCCAGGGACTGGGTGGGGAGACCCAGTACTTC.

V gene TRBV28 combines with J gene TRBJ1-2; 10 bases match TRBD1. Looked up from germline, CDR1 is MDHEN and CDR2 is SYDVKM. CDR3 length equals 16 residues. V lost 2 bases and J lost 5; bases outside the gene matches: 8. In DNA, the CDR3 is TGTGCCAGCAGTTTAGCGACAGGGGGCTCTAGGTATGGCTACACCTTC. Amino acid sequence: CASSLATGGSRYGYTF.

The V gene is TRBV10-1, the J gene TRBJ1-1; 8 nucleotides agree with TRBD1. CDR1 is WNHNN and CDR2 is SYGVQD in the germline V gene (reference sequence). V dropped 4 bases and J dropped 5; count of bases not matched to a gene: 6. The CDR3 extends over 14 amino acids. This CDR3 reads CASSGRGRETEAFF. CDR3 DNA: TGCGCCAGCAGTGGCAGGGGGCGGGAAACTGAAGCTTTCTTT.

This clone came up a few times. In DNA form, the CDR3 reads TGTGCCAGCAGCGGACAGGGTCTCTCCTATAATTCACCCCTCCACTTT. It specifies CASSGQGLSYNSPLHF. The chain couples TRBV9 to TRBJ1-6; 7 positions match TRBD1. CDR3 size: 16 residues. Trimming removed 3 bases from V and 0 bases from J; junction bases left unmatched: 3. Germline CDR1 is SGDLS and CDR2 is YYNGEE.

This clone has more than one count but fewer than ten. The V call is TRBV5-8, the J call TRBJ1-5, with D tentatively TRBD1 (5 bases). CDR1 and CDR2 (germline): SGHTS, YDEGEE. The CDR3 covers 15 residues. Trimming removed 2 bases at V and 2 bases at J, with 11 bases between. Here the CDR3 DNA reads TGTGCCAGCAGCTTTTCAGGGTTCGGCAATCAGCCCCAGCATTTT. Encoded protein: CASSFSGFGNQPQHF.

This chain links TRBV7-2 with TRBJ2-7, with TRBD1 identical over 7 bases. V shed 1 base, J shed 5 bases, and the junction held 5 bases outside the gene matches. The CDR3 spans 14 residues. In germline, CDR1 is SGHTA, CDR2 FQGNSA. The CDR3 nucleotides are TGTGCCAGCAGCTTAGGACGACAGGGCCACGAGCAGTACTTC. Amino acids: CASSLGRQGHEQYF.

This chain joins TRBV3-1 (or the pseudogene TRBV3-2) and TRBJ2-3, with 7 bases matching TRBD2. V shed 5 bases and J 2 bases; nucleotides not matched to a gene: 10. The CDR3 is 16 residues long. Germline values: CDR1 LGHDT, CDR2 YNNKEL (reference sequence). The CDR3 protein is CASSLERGLSTDTQYF. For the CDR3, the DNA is TGTGCCAGCAGCTTAGAGCGGGGACTCTCCACAGATACGCAGTATTTT.

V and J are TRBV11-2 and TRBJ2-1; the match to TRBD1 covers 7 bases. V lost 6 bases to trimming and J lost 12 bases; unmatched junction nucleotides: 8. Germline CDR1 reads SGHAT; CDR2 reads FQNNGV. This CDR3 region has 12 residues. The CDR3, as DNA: TGTGCCAGCAGGTCCCGACAGGGATCGCAGTTCTTC. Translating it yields CASRSRQGSQFF.

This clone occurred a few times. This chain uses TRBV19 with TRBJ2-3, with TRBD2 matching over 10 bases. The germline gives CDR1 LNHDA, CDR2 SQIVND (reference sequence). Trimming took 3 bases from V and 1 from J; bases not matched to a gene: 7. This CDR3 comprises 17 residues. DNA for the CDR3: TGTGCCAGTAGTATCTTGACTAGCGGGTCGGGCACAGATACGCAGTATTTT. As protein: CASSILTSGSGTDTQYF. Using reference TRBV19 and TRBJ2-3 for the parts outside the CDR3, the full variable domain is DGGITQSPKYLFRKEGQNVTLSCEQNLNHDAMYWYRQDPGQGLRLIYYSQIVNDFQKGDIAEGYSVSREKKESFPLTVTSAQKNPTAFYLCASSILTSGSGTDTQYFGPGTRLTVL.

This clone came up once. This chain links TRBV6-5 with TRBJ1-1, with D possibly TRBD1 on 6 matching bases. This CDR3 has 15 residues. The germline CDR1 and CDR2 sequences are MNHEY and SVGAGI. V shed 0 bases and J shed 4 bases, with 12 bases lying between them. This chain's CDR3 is CASSYSSGVGTEAFF. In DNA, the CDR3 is TGTGCCAGCAGTTACTCGTCAGGGGTTGGCACTGAAGCTTTCTTT.

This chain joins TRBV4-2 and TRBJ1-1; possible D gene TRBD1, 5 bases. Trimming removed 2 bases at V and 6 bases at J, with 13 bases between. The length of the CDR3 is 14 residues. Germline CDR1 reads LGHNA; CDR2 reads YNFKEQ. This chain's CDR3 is CASSQPGTAPEAFF. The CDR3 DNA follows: TGTGCCAGCAGCCAACCAGGGACTGCACCTGAAGCTTTCTTT.

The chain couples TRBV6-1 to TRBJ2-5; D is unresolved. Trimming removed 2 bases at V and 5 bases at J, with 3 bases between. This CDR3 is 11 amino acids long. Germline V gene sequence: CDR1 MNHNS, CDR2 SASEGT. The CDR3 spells CASSELETQYF. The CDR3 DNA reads TGTGCCAGCAGTGAACTGGAGACCCAGTACTTC.

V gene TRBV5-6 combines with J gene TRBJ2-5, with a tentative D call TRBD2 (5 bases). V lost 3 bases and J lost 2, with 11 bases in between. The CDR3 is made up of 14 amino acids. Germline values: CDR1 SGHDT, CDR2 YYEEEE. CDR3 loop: CASSSARGQETQYF. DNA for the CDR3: TGTGCCAGCAGCTCCGCTCGGGGTCAAGAGACCCAGTACTTC.

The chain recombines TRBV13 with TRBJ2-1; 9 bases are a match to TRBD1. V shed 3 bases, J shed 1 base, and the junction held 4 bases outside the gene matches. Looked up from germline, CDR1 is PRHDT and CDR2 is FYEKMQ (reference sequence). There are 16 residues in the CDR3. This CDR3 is CASSFPTGGSYNEQFF. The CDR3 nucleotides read TGTGCCAGCAGCTTTCCGACAGGGGGGTCCTACAATGAGCAGTTCTTC.

The CDR3 region has the DNA TGTGCCAGCTCACCACAGGAGCTCCTGAATAATTCACCCCTCCACTTT. Encoded protein: CASSPQELLNNSPLHF. This sequence joins TRBV18 and TRBJ1-6, with D unresolved. This CDR3 is built from 16 residues. In germline, CDR1 is KGHSH, CDR2 LQKENI. V lost 1 base and J lost 5, with 12 bases in between.

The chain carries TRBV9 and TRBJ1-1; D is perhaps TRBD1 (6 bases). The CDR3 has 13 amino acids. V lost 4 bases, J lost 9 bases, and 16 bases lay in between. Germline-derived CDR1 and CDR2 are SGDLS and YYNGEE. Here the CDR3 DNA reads TGTGCCAGCAGCCCAGGGGAGCTTTTCCAAGCTTTCTTT. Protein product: CASSPGELFQAFF.

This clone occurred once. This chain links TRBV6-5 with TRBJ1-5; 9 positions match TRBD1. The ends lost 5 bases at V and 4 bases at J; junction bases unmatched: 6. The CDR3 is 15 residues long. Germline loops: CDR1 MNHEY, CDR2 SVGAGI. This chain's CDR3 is CASSPLGTGNQPQHF. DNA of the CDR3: TGTGCCAGCAGTCCCCTTGGGACAGGGAATCAGCCCCAGCATTTT.

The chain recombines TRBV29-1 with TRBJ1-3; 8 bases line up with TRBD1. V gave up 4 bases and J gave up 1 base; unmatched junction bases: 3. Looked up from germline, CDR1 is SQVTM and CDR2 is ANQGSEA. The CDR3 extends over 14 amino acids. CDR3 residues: CSVGGTGSGNTIYF. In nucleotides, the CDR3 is TGCAGCGTTGGGGGGACAGGTTCTGGAAACACCATATATTTT.

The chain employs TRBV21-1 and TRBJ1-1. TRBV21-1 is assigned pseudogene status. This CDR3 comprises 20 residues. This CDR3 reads CASSKDLPVASHGPSTEAFF. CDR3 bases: TGTGCCAGCAGCAAAGATCTCCCGGTCGCCTCGCATGGTCCCTCCACTGAAGCTTTCTTT.

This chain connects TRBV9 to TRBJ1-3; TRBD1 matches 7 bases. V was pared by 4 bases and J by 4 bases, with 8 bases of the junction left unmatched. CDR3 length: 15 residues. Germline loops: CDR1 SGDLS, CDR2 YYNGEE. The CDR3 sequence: CASSTSGTDGNTIYF. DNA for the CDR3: TGTGCCAGCAGCACCTCCGGGACAGACGGAAACACCATATATTTT.

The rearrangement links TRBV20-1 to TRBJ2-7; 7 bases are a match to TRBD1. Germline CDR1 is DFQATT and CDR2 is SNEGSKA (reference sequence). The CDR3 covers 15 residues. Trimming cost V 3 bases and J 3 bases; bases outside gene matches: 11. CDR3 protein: CSASGTSRGYYEQYF. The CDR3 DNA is TGCAGTGCTAGTGGGACGTCCAGGGGGTACTACGAGCAGTACTTC.

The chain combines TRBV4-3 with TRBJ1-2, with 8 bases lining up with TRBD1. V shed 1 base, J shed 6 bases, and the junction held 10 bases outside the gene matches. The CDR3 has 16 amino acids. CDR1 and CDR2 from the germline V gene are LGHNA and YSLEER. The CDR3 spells CASSQGNRGVLDGYTF. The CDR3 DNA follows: TGCGCCAGCAGCCAAGGAAACAGGGGGGTCCTAGATGGCTACACCTTC.

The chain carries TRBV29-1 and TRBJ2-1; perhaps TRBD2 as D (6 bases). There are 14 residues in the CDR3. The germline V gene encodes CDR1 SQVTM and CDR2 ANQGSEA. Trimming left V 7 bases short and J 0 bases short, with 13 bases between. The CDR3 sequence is CSGTGGSSYNEQFF. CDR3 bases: TGCAGCGGGACCGGGGGTAGCTCCTACAATGAGCAGTTCTTC.

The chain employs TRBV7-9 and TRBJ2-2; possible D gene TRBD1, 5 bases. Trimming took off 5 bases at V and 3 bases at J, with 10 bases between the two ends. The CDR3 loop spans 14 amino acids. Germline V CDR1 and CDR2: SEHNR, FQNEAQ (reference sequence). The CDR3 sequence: CASSPRGYTGELFF. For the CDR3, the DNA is TGTGCCAGCAGCCCTAGGGGCTACACCGGGGAGCTGTTTTTT.

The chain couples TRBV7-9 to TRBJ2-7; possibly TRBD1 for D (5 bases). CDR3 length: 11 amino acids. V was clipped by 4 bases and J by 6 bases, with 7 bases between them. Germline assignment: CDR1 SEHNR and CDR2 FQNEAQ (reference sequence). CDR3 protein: CASSSGPEQYF. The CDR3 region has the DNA TGTGCCAGCAGCTCAGGGCCCGAGCAGTACTTC.

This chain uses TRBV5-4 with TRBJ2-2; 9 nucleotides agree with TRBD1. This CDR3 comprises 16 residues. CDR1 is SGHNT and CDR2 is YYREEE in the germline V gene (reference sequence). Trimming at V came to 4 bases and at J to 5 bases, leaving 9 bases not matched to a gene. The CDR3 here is CASSPGGQGVTGELFF. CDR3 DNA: TGTGCCAGCAGCCCCGGGGGACAGGGCGTAACCGGGGAGCTGTTTTTT.